These 30 T cell receptor beta chains originate from one sample sequenced in a study of spatial heterogeneity in lung cancer. TCRdb re-analysed the 5' RACE reads in MiXCR, keeping a single row per CDR3 protein. The repertoire includes about 10,000 distinct CDR3 sequences, approximately 12% of them detected once, and approximately 10% sits in the top ten. General study results and limits: Tracking of tumor mutation counts was seen in expanded intratumoral alpha and beta TCR counts.

Time point in this sample: sample taken at primary tumor resection. Their antigen targets remain unknown. This specimen was lung tumor tissue, taken at surgery. These receptor sequences come from a male donor with early-stage non-small cell lung cancer.

This clonotype was recorded at least ten times. This beta chain turned up in a library designed for alpha chains; as an off-target read, its abundance says little. This CDR3 reads CSVREVYEQYF. As DNA, the CDR3 is TGCAGCGTTCGGGAGGTCTACGAGCAGTACTTC. V gene TRBV29-1 combines with J gene TRBJ2-7, with 7 bases lining up with TRBD2. Germline V gene data show CDR1 as SQVTM and CDR2 as ANQGSEA. With 5 bases clipped from V and 3 bases from J, the junction kept 1 base outside the gene matches. This CDR3 comprises 11 residues.

This clonotype is medium-sized (0.01 to 0.1%) within its sample. A library made for alpha chains picked up this beta chain off target, so its size means little. This chain connects TRBV9 to TRBJ1-2; no firm D call. There are 17 residues in the CDR3. V dropped 0 bases and J dropped 1 base, with 16 bases sitting between them. The germline gives CDR1 SGDLS, CDR2 YYNGEE. CDR3 sequence: CASSVGTGENGNYGYTF. The CDR3 DNA is TGTGCCAGCAGCGTAGGGACCGGTGAGAATGGTAACTATGGCTACACCTTC.

On this clonotype: Being off target in a library aimed at alpha chains, this beta chain has a size of little meaning. The rearrangement uses TRBV12-3 or TRBV12-4 and TRBJ2-1; either TRBD1 or TRBD2 may fit D (6 bases each). The V and J ends lost 3 bases and 8 bases respectively, with 14 bases between them. CDR3 length: 14 residues. The CDR3 DNA is TGTGCCAGCAGTTTGATTGGGGGGCGGGATGAGCAGTTCTTC. It translates to CASSLIGGRDEQFF.

This clonotype was observed many times. This beta chain turned up in a library designed for alpha chains; as an off-target read, its abundance says little. The chain uses TRBV20-1 and TRBJ2-3, with TRBD2 as a possible D gene (5 bases). From germline, CDR1 is DFQATT and CDR2 SNEGSKA (reference sequence). Trimming left V 3 bases short and J 0 bases short, with 13 bases between. The CDR3 is made up of 15 amino acids. The CDR3 is CSARAGGASTDTQYF. The DNA for the CDR3 is TGCAGTGCTAGGGCGGGCGGAGCTAGCACAGATACGCAGTATTTT.

This clonotype showed up many times. Being off target in a library aimed at alpha chains, this beta chain has a size of little meaning. The chain recombines TRBV7-2 with TRBJ2-2; TRBD2 matches at 11 bases. With 1 base clipped from V and 2 bases from J, the junction kept 3 bases outside the gene matches. Germline-derived CDR1 and CDR2 are SGHTA and FQGNSA. The CDR3 consists of 17 residues. The CDR3 region is CASSLVAGGGNTGELFF. The CDR3 nucleotides read TGTGCCAGCAGCTTAGTAGCGGGAGGGGGTAACACCGGGGAGCTGTTTTTT.

This clonotype is medium-sized (0.01 to 0.1%) by share. Within a library made for alpha chains, this beta chain is off target, and its count is uninformative. V gene TRBV11-1 combines with J gene TRBJ2-1; D unclear. CDR1 SGHAT and CDR2 FQDESV come from the germline V gene (reference sequence). This CDR3 comprises 12 residues. Trimming pared 3 bases from V and 13 bases from J, leaving 13 bases between. CDR3 region: CASSLLGNLQFF. CDR3 bases: TGTGCCAGCAGCTTGCTCGGAAACCTACAGTTCTTC.

This clonotype was observed at least ten times. This beta chain turned up in a library designed for alpha chains; as an off-target read, its abundance says little. The chain carries TRBV24-1 and TRBJ1-2; 7 nucleotides line up with TRBD1. The length of the CDR3 is 13 residues. Germline V CDR1 and CDR2: KGHDR, SFDVKD. The V and J ends lost 3 bases and 6 bases, in that order; junction bases with no gene match: 3. CDR3 bases: TGTGCCACCAGTGATCCGGACAGGCATGGCTACACCTTC. Translation: CATSDPDRHGYTF.

This clonotype was recorded many times. In a library made to pick up alpha chains, this beta chain is a stray read with a size that means little. The chain links TRBV5-1 to TRBJ2-2, with D perhaps matching TRBD1 (6 bases). Germline CDR1 SGHRS, CDR2 YFSETQ. V shed 6 bases and J shed 8 bases, with 17 bases lying between them. This CDR3 comprises 14 residues. The CDR3 bases are TGCGCCAGCAACCCCGGACAGCAGGAAGGGGAGCTGTTTTTT. Its translation: CASNPGQQEGELFF.

Many counts were recorded for this clonotype. This beta chain is an off-target read within a library intended for alpha chains, so its frequency means little. The gene calls are TRBV7-2 and TRBJ2-2; D unclear. The CDR3 runs to 14 residues. Trimming cost V 4 bases and J 0 bases, with 6 bases left between them. CDR1 SGHTA and CDR2 FQGNSA come from the germline V gene. The CDR3 spells CASSSVANTGELFF. The CDR3 DNA sequence: TGTGCCAGCAGCTCTGTAGCGAACACCGGGGAGCTGTTTTTT.

There are many counts of this clonotype. This beta chain is an off-target read within a library intended for alpha chains, so its frequency means little. The chain couples TRBV29-1 to TRBJ2-3, with D perhaps matching TRBD1 (5 bases). Germline V gene data show CDR1 as SQVTM and CDR2 as ANQGSEA. V shed 7 bases and J shed 5 bases, with 16 bases lying between them. The CDR3 consists of 13 residues. The CDR3 DNA reads TGCAGCGCAAGAAAGGGGCTTATAGATACGCAGTATTTT. It encodes CSARKGLIDTQYF.

This clonotype was counted many times. Because the library targeted alpha chains, this beta chain is an off-target read whose size means little. V and J are TRBV15 and TRBJ2-3; D unresolved. Trimming pared 0 bases from V and 6 bases from J, leaving 16 bases between. Germline CDR1 reads LNHNV; CDR2 reads YYDKDF (reference sequence). The CDR3 has 16 residues. CDR3 protein: CATSRDLSAPDDTQYF. CDR3 bases: TGTGCCACCAGCAGAGATCTGTCAGCCCCGGATGATACGCAGTATTTT.

This clonotype has only a few counts. Since it is a stray read in a library aimed at alpha chains, this beta chain has a size that is not meaningful. The chain employs TRBV30 and TRBJ2-1, with no clear D. The CDR3 is 11 residues long. Trimming removed 0 bases from V and 8 bases from J, with 5 bases in between. Germline V gives CDR1 GTSNPN, CDR2 SVGIG (reference sequence). CDR3 bases: TGTGCCTGGAGTGTAGCGTATGAGCAGTTCTTC. Translated, it gives CAWSVAYEQFF.

This clonotype came up many times. A library prepared for alpha chains yielded this beta chain as an off-target read; its size is of little meaning. V usage is TRBV2 and J usage is TRBJ2-6; D perhaps matches TRBD1 (5 bases). The V gene lost 4 bases and the J gene lost 0 bases, with 19 bases spanning the gap. The germline CDR1 and CDR2 sequences are SNHLY and FYNNEI. CDR3 length: 19 residues. The CDR3 protein is CASSGDTGPHGSGANVLTF. CDR3 in DNA: TGTGCCAGCAGTGGAGATACAGGACCCCACGGCTCTGGGGCCAACGTCCTGACTTTC. The full variable domain, rest sourced from reference TRBV2 and TRBJ2-6, is EPEVTQTPSHQVTQMGQEVILRCVPISNHLYFYWYRQILGQKVEFLVSFYNNEISEKSEIFDDQFSVERPDGSNFTLKIRSTKLEDSAMYFCASSGDTGPHGSGANVLTFGAGSRLTVL.

In the case of this clonotype: The library was built for alpha chains, so this beta chain is an off-target read and its size means little. V usage is TRBV20-1 and J usage is TRBJ1-5, with 10 bases identical to TRBD1. V was pared by 4 bases and J by 4 bases, with 10 bases of the junction left unmatched. CDR3 size: 16 residues. Germline CDR1 and CDR2: DFQATT and SNEGSKA (reference sequence). CDR3 in amino acids: CSATPGQGRWNQPQHF. Written as DNA, the CDR3 is TGCAGTGCTACACCGGGACAGGGGAGATGGAATCAGCCCCAGCATTTT.

This clonotype is labeled medium-sized (0.01 to 0.1%). A library prepared for alpha chains yielded this beta chain as an off-target read; its size is of little meaning. The CDR3 spells CASSQETSGITKSTDTQYF. The CDR3 DNA sequence: TGTGCCAGCAGCCAAGAGACTAGCGGTATCACTAAAAGCACAGATACGCAGTATTTT. This chain links TRBV3-1 with TRBJ2-3; TRBD2 agrees at 9 bases. Germline V gene data show CDR1 as LGHDT and CDR2 as YNNKEL (reference sequence). V lost 0 bases and J lost 0; bases outside the gene matches: 10. The CDR3 has 19 residues.

This clonotype was recorded many times. The size of this beta chain means little, since it is a stray read in a library made for alpha chains. DNA for the CDR3: TGTGCCACCCAACAGTATGACGGGAACACTGAAGCTTTCTTT. Translated: CATQQYDGNTEAFF. The genes are TRBV2 and TRBJ1-1, with unresolved D. Trimming removed 10 bases from V and 1 base from J, with 16 bases in between. Germline V gene data show CDR1 as SNHLY and CDR2 as FYNNEI. The CDR3 is 14 residues long.

In its sample, this clonotype is medium-sized. This beta chain was picked up by a library intended for alpha chains and is off target, so its count carries little meaning. The CDR3 is CSVDGGGGYEQYF. CDR3 coding DNA: TGCAGCGTTGATGGGGGAGGCGGCTACGAGCAGTACTTC. This sequence joins TRBV29-1 and TRBJ2-7, with D possibly being TRBD2 (6 bases). V was shortened by 3 bases and J by 3 bases, with 12 bases between the two germline ends. The CDR3 length is 13 residues. Germline CDR1 reads SQVTM; CDR2 reads ANQGSEA.

By its share, this clonotype is medium-sized. This beta chain is an unintended read in a library built for alpha chains; its size means little. The chain recombines TRBV12-3 or TRBV12-4 with TRBJ2-7, with 10 bases matching TRBD1. The CDR3 totals 17 residues. Trimming at V came to 6 bases and at J to 4 bases, leaving 15 bases not matched to a gene. CDR3 sequence: CASSLSYGQGVSYEQYF. The CDR3, as DNA: TGTGCCAGCAGCTTAAGCTACGGACAGGGGGTTAGTTACGAGCAGTACTTC.

This clonotype occurred many times. With the library built for alpha chains, this beta chain is off target and its frequency is not meaningful. The CDR3 bases are TGTGCCAGCAGTTACTCTGGGCGGAAAACCTACAATGAGCAGTTCTTC. This gives the protein CASSYSGRKTYNEQFF. The chain links TRBV6-6 to TRBJ2-1; D is undetermined. CDR1 is MNHNY, CDR2 SVGAGI, per germline (reference sequence). V lost 0 bases and J 2 bases, leaving 11 bases between the germline ends. The CDR3 consists of 16 residues.

This clonotype was counted at least ten times. The library was designed around alpha chains, so this beta chain is a stray read whose abundance carries little weight. The rearrangement links TRBV6-5 to TRBJ2-7; perhaps TRBD1 as D (6 bases). Per germline, CDR1 MNHEY and CDR2 SVGAGI. The ends were cut back, 8 bases at V and 1 base at J, with 9 bases in the middle. There are 12 residues in the CDR3. This chain's CDR3 is CASGQRSYEQYF. CDR3 DNA: TGTGCCAGCGGACAGCGGTCCTACGAGCAGTACTTC.

This clonotype was recorded at least ten times. The library was designed around alpha chains, so this beta chain is a stray read whose abundance carries little weight. The CDR3 nucleotides are TGTGCCAGCAGCGTCTCTAGGAATGAGCAGTTCTTC. Translated: CASSVSRNEQFF. The chain uses TRBV7-3 and TRBJ2-1; D ambiguous. CDR3 length: 12 amino acids. Trimming left V 5 bases short and J 7 bases short, with 9 bases between. In germline, CDR1 is SGHTA, CDR2 FQGTGA.

This clonotype was counted only a few times. The size of this beta chain means little, since it is a stray read in a library made for alpha chains. The chain has TRBV29-1 and TRBJ2-7; TRBD1 is a possible D gene (6 bases). V lost 5 bases to trimming and J lost 0 bases, with 8 bases between them. Per the germline V gene, CDR1 is SQVTM and CDR2 is ANQGSEA. The CDR3 extends over 12 amino acids. The CDR3 region has the DNA TGCAGCGTTTACAGGGACTCCTACGAGCAGTACTTC. Its translation: CSVYRDSYEQYF.

At least ten counts were recorded for this clonotype. In a library made to pick up alpha chains, this beta chain is a stray read with a size that means little. The chain couples TRBV9 to TRBJ2-2; TRBD1 agrees at 7 bases. The V gene's germline CDR1 is SGDLS and CDR2 YYNGEE. The CDR3 has 15 residues. The V segment lost 3 bases and the J segment 0 bases; nucleotides outside the gene matches: 2. Written as DNA, the CDR3 is TGTGCCAGCAGCGGGACAGGATCGAACACCGGGGAGCTGTTTTTT. Amino acids: CASSGTGSNTGELFF.

Concerning this clonotype: Because this beta chain is a stray read in a library intended to capture alpha chains, its abundance should not be given much weight. The V and J genes are TRBV5-1 and TRBJ2-6; TRBD2 agrees at 12 bases. Trimming cost V 0 bases and J 2 bases; bases outside gene matches: 0. Germline V gene sequence: CDR1 SGHRS, CDR2 YFSETQ. CDR3 length equals 17 residues. CDR3 region: CASSLGTSGTGANVLTF. As DNA, the CDR3 is TGCGCCAGCAGCTTGGGGACTAGCGGGACTGGGGCCAACGTCCTGACTTTC.

This clonotype was recorded many times. This beta chain is off target for a library built for alpha chains, so its abundance means little. J is TRBJ1-3 and V is TRBV11-2; D gene uncertain. Germline V gives CDR1 SGHAT, CDR2 FQNNGV. Trimming left V 2 bases short and J 2 bases short, with 7 bases between. The CDR3 contains 14 residues. CDR3 coding DNA: TGTGCCAGCAGCTTATACGGGGCTGGAAACACCATATATTTT. It specifies CASSLYGAGNTIYF.

In its sample, this clonotype was seen a few times. In a library made to pick up alpha chains, this beta chain is a stray read with a size that means little. J is TRBJ2-7 and V is TRBV2; D not resolved. Germline lookup yields CDR1 SNHLY and CDR2 FYNNEI. V lost 1 base, J lost 6 bases, and 16 bases lay in between. The CDR3 is made up of 15 amino acids. CDR3 amino acids: CASSEGKIAPGEQYF. The CDR3 region has the DNA TGTGCCAGCAGTGAAGGAAAGATTGCCCCCGGCGAGCAGTACTTC.

At least ten counts were recorded for this clonotype. This beta chain is an off-target read within a library intended for alpha chains, so its frequency means little. V gene TRBV5-1 combines with J gene TRBJ2-2; TRBD2 matches 7 bases. The CDR3 length is 14 residues. Unmatched junction bases numbered 2, after V lost 0 bases and J lost 6 bases. Germline CDR1 is SGHRS and CDR2 is YFSETQ. The CDR3 here is CASSLVTSAGELFF. CDR3 nucleotide sequence: TGCGCCAGCAGCTTGGTCACTAGCGCCGGGGAGCTGTTTTTT.

Comment on this clonotype: The library was designed around alpha chains, so this beta chain is a stray read whose abundance carries little weight. The chain couples TRBV4-1 to TRBJ2-3; 10 bases map to TRBD2. Germline CDR1 is MGHRA and CDR2 is YSYEKL. The CDR3 is made up of 19 amino acids. Germline trimming cut 0 bases from V and 5 bases from J; bases unmatched to any gene: 14. CDR3 residues: CASSQESDSSGSMRDTQYF. CDR3 bases: TGCGCCAGCAGCCAAGAATCCGACTCTAGCGGGAGTATGAGAGATACGCAGTATTTT.

This clonotype was counted many times. This beta chain lies outside the target of a library built for alpha chains; its clone size means little. The CDR3 reads CATSDFPRDREGQPQHF. DNA for the CDR3: TGTGCCACCAGTGATTTTCCGCGGGACAGGGAGGGTCAGCCCCAGCATTTT. The chain has TRBV24-1 and TRBJ1-5; TRBD1 aligns across 9 bases. With 1 base clipped from V and 6 bases from J, the junction kept 9 bases outside the gene matches. Germline CDR1 KGHDR, CDR2 SFDVKD. There are 17 residues in the CDR3.

This clonotype showed up many times. This beta chain lies outside the target of a library built for alpha chains; its clone size means little. The CDR3 nucleotides read TGCAGTGCTAGAGGACAGGCATTTAACTATGGCTACACCTTC. Protein sequence: CSARGQAFNYGYTF. This chain uses TRBV20-1 with TRBJ1-2, with D possibly being TRBD1 (6 bases). Germline CDR1 is DFQATT and CDR2 is SNEGSKA (reference sequence). Trimming took off 1 base at V and 1 base at J, with 10 bases between the two ends. The CDR3 loop spans 14 amino acids.